One and the same sample provided the 18 T cell receptor beta chains below, sequenced in a study of T cell responses to AZD1222 COVID-19 vaccine. TCRdb's table, derived via immunoSEQ multiplex PCR, lists solely in-frame clones and lacks some. The data show about 130,000 clones, with around 92% seen just once and roughly 1.5% held by the top ten. Sample: peripheral blood, taken on day 0 of AZD1222 vaccination. These TCRs come from an adult in good health.

The chain has TRBV9 and TRBJ2-1; D uncertain. In germline, CDR1 is SGDLS, CDR2 YYNGEE. This CDR3 has 13 residues. Trimming removed 3 bases from V and 8 bases from J, with 12 bases in between. CDR3 DNA: TGTGCCAGCAGCGCGGCCAGGCGCCATGAGCAGTTCTTC. This translates into CASSAARRHEQFF.

This rearrangement joins TRBV9 to TRBJ2-7; 8 nucleotides line up with TRBD1. Germline CDR1 SGDLS, CDR2 YYNGEE. The length of the CDR3 is 17 residues. The trim removed 0 bases at V and 6 bases at J, leaving 14 bases unmatched. CDR3 DNA sequence: TGTGCCAGCAGCGTAGCTGGAGGTCCCCGGACAGGGACCGAGCAGTACTTC. Its translation: CASSVAGGPRTGTEQYF. Together with reference TRBV9 and TRBJ2-7, the CDR3 gives the full variable domain: DSGVTQTPKHLITATGQRVTLRCSPRSGDLSVYWYQQSLDQGLQFLIQYYNGEERAKGNILERFSAQQFPDLHSELNLSSLELGDSALYFCASSVAGGPRTGTEQYFGPGTRLTVT.

This clone has a single count. The chain uses TRBV5-6 and TRBJ1-6; D may be TRBD1 (5 bases). The germline V and J ends were trimmed by 2 bases and 5 bases, with 20 bases remaining between them. The germline V gene has CDR1 SGHDT and CDR2 YYEEEE. This CDR3 has 18 amino acids. In DNA form, the CDR3 reads TGTGCCAGCAGCTTTGCCTTTACGTGGGGCCCCGATAATTCACCCCTCCACTTT. Its protein is CASSFAFTWGPDNSPLHF.

V and J are TRBV5-1 and TRBJ2-3; 7 bases match TRBD2. The CDR3 has 16 residues. The junction had 11 bases not matched to a gene; V was cut back by 6 bases and J by 1 base. From germline, CDR1 is SGHRS and CDR2 YFSETQ. This CDR3 is CASKASGNPGTDTQYF. Here the CDR3 DNA reads TGCGCCAGCAAAGCCAGCGGGAACCCTGGCACAGATACGCAGTATTTT.

The chain is built from TRBV9 and TRBJ2-1; 9 bases agree with TRBD2. V was clipped by 4 bases and J by 5 bases; unmatched bases: 13. Germline CDR1 is SGDLS and CDR2 is YYNGEE. The CDR3 extends over 17 amino acids. This chain's CDR3 is CASSPPQAGGADNEQFF. The CDR3 DNA is TGTGCCAGCAGCCCTCCTCAAGCGGGAGGCGCCGACAATGAGCAGTTCTTC. The complete variable domain, with remaining parts taken from reference TRBV9 and TRBJ2-1, reads DSGVTQTPKHLITATGQRVTLRCSPRSGDLSVYWYQQSLDQGLQFLIQYYNGEERAKGNILERFSAQQFPDLHSELNLSSLELGDSALYFCASSPPQAGGADNEQFFGPGTRLTVL.

The genes are TRBV12-3 or TRBV12-4 and TRBJ2-1, with D hard to call. The CDR3 loop spans 12 amino acids. V was shortened by 10 bases and J by 3 bases, with 10 bases between the two germline ends. CDR3 in amino acids: CATRNSYNEQFF. CDR3 nucleotides: TGTGCCACCCGAAACAGCTACAATGAGCAGTTCTTC.

The rearrangement joins TRBV30 to TRBJ1-6; 7 nucleotides align to TRBD1. This CDR3 has 16 residues. In germline, CDR1 is GTSNPN, CDR2 SVGIG (reference sequence). J gave up 9 bases and V 6 bases, and 17 bases lay outside the gene matches. The CDR3 spells CACHKKRQGVGSPLHF. The CDR3 coding sequence is TGTGCCTGTCACAAAAAAAGACAGGGTGTTGGTTCACCCCTCCACTTT. The full variable domain, with the rest looked up from reference TRBV30 and TRBJ1-6, is SQTIHQWPATLVQPVGSPLSLECTVEGTSNPNLYWYRQAAGRGLQLLFYSVGIGQISSEVPQNLSASRPQDRQFILSSKKLLLSDSGFYLCACHKKRQGVGSPLHFGNGTRLTVT.

The V gene is TRBV3-1 (or the pseudogene TRBV3-2), the J gene TRBJ1-6; D is ambiguous. CDR1 and CDR2 from the germline V gene are LGHDT and YNNKEL (reference sequence). Trimming left V 7 bases short and J 9 bases short, with 16 bases between. The CDR3 covers 14 residues. CDR3 region: CASTSIGIGSPLHF. The CDR3 DNA reads TGTGCCAGCACCTCGATTGGGATCGGTTCACCCCTCCACTTT.

The chain joins TRBV27 to TRBJ1-1; D possibly corresponds to TRBD1 (5 bases). CDR1 is MNHEY, CDR2 SMNVEV, per germline (reference sequence). Trimming cost V 6 bases and J 4 bases, with 12 bases left between them. The CDR3 covers 13 residues. CDR3 loop: CASSHQGVTEAFF. The DNA of the CDR3 is TGTGCCAGCAGCCATCAAGGGGTCACTGAAGCTTTCTTT.

The chain carries TRBV19 and TRBJ2-1, with D uncertain. V was cut by 0 bases and J by 9 bases, with 6 bases left in between. The CDR3 extends over 12 amino acids. Per the germline V gene, CDR1 is LNHDA and CDR2 is SQIVND (reference sequence). For the CDR3, the DNA is TGTGCCAGTAGTATAGACCTCACTGAGCAGTTCTTC. This encodes CASSIDLTEQFF.

V is TRBV5-1 and J is TRBJ2-1; 11 bases agree with TRBD2. After removal of 4 bases from V and 5 bases from J, the junction contained 20 bases not matched to a gene. The CDR3 is 20 amino acids. The germline gives CDR1 SGHRS, CDR2 YFSETQ. As DNA, the CDR3 is TGCGCCAGCAGCGTTTGGCGGGGGACCCTGATAGCGGGAGGGAACAATGAGCAGTTCTTC. It translates to CASSVWRGTLIAGGNNEQFF.

This chain links TRBV9 with TRBJ2-7; maybe TRBD2 (5 bases). CDR1 and CDR2 from the germline V gene are SGDLS and YYNGEE. CDR3 size: 13 residues. Trimming left V 3 bases short and J 3 bases short, with 10 bases between. The DNA of the CDR3 is TGTGCCAGCAGCGAGGGAGTGGACTACGAGCAGTACTTC. It is translated as CASSEGVDYEQYF.

The chain links TRBV12-3 or TRBV12-4 to TRBJ2-5; D uncertain. Trimming stripped 5 bases from V and 4 bases from J, with 8 bases between. The CDR3 runs 12 residues. The CDR3 here is CASSLPRETQYF. CDR3 coding DNA: TGTGCCAGCAGTCTGCCCCGAGAGACCCAGTACTTC.

The chain employs TRBV20-1 and TRBJ1-5; D call uncertain. CDR3 size: 12 residues. V dropped 3 bases and J dropped 12 bases, with 15 bases sitting between them. Looked up from germline, CDR1 is DFQATT and CDR2 is SNEGSKA (reference sequence). The CDR3 here is CSASHLPGIQHF. The CDR3, as DNA: TGCAGTGCTAGTCACCTTCCGGGGATCCAGCATTTT.

The rearrangement links TRBV10-3 to TRBJ2-7, with 13 bases lining up with TRBD2. The CDR3 has 16 residues. The V gene end was trimmed by 6 bases and the J gene end by 7 bases; junction bases not matched to a gene: 12. Germline V CDR1 and CDR2: ENHRY, SYGVKD. CDR3 sequence reads: CAIRDGTSGTVWEQYF. In DNA, the CDR3 is TGTGCCATCAGGGACGGGACTAGCGGGACCGTTTGGGAGCAGTACTTC.

The chain joins TRBV18 to TRBJ1-5; D is undetermined. V gave up 5 bases and J gave up 2 bases, with 16 bases separating them. Per germline, CDR1 KGHSH and CDR2 LQKENI. CDR3 length: 16 residues. The CDR3 spells CASSSTPHEGNQPQHF. The DNA of the CDR3 is TGTGCCAGCTCATCAACACCACACGAAGGCAATCAGCCCCAGCATTTT.

The CDR3 here is CASRLLLPGAEGETQYF. In DNA, the CDR3 is TGTGCCAGCAGGCTCCTTCTACCGGGCGCCGAGGGAGAGACCCAGTACTTC. The J gene is TRBJ2-5, the V gene TRBV2; TRBD2 is a possible D gene (5 bases). CDR3 length: 17 residues. Germline V lookup: CDR1 SNHLY, CDR2 FYNNEI. The V gene lost 6 bases and the J gene lost 4 bases, with 24 bases spanning the gap. Drawing the rest from reference TRBV2 and TRBJ2-5, the complete variable domain is EPEVTQTPSHQVTQMGQEVILRCVPISNHLYFYWYRQILGQKVEFLVSFYNNEISEKSEIFDDQFSVERPDGSNFTLKIRSTKLEDSAMYFCASRLLLPGAEGETQYFGPGTRLLVL.

This CDR3 reads CASSLVGQGFFSPLHF. The CDR3 nucleotides read TGTGCCAGCAGCTTAGTAGGACAGGGGTTTTTTTCACCCCTCCACTTT. The rearrangement uses TRBV11-2 and TRBJ1-6, with 9 bases lining up with TRBD1. From germline, CDR1 is SGHAT and CDR2 FQNNGV. The V and J ends lost 1 base and 9 bases, in that order; junction bases with no gene match: 7. CDR3 length equals 16 residues. The entire variable domain, with the rest obtained from reference TRBV11-2 and TRBJ1-6, is as follows: EAGVAQSPRYKIIEKRQSVAFWCNPISGHATLYWYQQILGQGPKLLIQFQNNGVVDDSQLPKDRFSAERLKGVDSTLKIQPAKLEDSAVYLCASSLVGQGFFSPLHFGNGTRLTVT.